Following are 3 T cell receptor beta chains from one sample sequenced in a study of graft-versus-host responses after intestinal transplantation. Clones were read by immunoSEQ multiplex PCR, and TCRdb kept only the in-frame ones, dropping some. This table has 2,000 to 2,500 clones, roughly 75% appearing once. Processed graft tissue released its intraepithelial and lamina propria lymphocytes. Source: ileum tissue, taken 18 days after transplant. The receptors were gathered from a human patient who received an intestinal transplant, so some T cells may come from the graft donor.

This clone has only a few counts. The chain carries TRBV25-1 and TRBJ2-1; TRBD2 aligns across 9 bases. Unmatched junction bases numbered 7, after V lost 1 base and J lost 6 bases. CDR1 is MGHDK, CDR2 SYGVNS, per germline. The CDR3 has 16 residues. The CDR3 DNA follows: TGTGCCAGCAGTGAATCAGGGGCGGGGGGGTTCAATGAGCAGTTCTTC. It is translated as CASSESGAGGFNEQFF.

The CDR3 reads CATWDSVRTGELFF. For the CDR3, the DNA is TGCGCCACTTGGGATTCCGTACGCACCGGGGAGCTGTTTTTT. The J gene is TRBJ2-2, the V gene TRBV5-1, with D unclear. This CDR3 has 14 residues. The germline V and J ends were trimmed by 9 bases and 4 bases, with 16 bases remaining between them. Germline lookup yields CDR1 SGHRS and CDR2 YFSETQ.

This clone is labeled as large. The chain combines TRBV19 with TRBJ1-2, with TRBD1 as a possible D gene (5 bases). CDR3 length: 13 residues. Germline CDR1 LNHDA, CDR2 SQIVND (reference sequence). Trimming shortened V by 1 base and J by 6 bases, and 9 bases separated the two germline ends. DNA of the CDR3: TGTGCCAGTAGTATAGGCAGGGATAATGGCTACACCTTC. Translating gives CASSIGRDNGYTF.